This TCR beta chain was obtained from a study of vaccination and CD4 T cells after COVID-19. Whole-study results and caveats: A median roughly 86% of convalescent patients' SARS-CoV-2-reactive clones emerged only after vaccination.

Sequencing of cultured CD4+ T cell DNA used the Oncomine TCR Beta short-read assay. TCRdb used MiXCR to reprocess the PCR reads, holding one entry per CDR3 protein. The sample has some 16,000 distinct CDR3 sequences, 35% seen once. The CDR3 runs to 14 residues. CDR1 KGHSH and CDR2 LQKENI come from the germline V gene. Deletions cut 4 bases from V and 2 bases from J, with 12 bases between. Notes on this clonotype: Its antigen is unidentified.

The treatment: approximately nine-day PBMC culture with coronavirus spike peptide pools or control peptides (ViraFEST assay). On days 3 and 7, half the medium was swapped for fresh IL-2-containing medium. This sequence joins TRBV18 and TRBJ2-7, with D hard to call. The clonotype was recovered from a human donor with COVID-19. Sequences were obtained from cultured CD4+ T cells from blood. CDR3 in DNA: TGTGCCAGCTCACGCGACACGTCCACCTACGAGCAGTACTTC. Protein product: CASSRDTSTYEQYF.